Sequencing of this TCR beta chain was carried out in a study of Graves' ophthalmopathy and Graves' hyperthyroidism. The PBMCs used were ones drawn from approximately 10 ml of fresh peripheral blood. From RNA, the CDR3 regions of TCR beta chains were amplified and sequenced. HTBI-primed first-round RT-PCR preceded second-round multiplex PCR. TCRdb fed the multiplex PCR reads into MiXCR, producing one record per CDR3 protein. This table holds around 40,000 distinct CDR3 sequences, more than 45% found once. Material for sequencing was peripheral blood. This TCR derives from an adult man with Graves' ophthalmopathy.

The CDR3 loop reads CSAHGLAGGPVTDTQYF. In nucleotides, the CDR3 is TGCAGTGCTCATGGACTAGCGGGAGGGCCAGTCACAGATACGCAGTATTTT. The chain employs TRBV20-1 and TRBJ2-3; 15 bases map to TRBD2. The junction had 8 bases not matched to a gene; V was cut back by 5 bases and J by 2 bases. CDR1 DFQATT and CDR2 SNEGSKA come from the germline V gene (reference sequence). The CDR3 has 17 amino acids.